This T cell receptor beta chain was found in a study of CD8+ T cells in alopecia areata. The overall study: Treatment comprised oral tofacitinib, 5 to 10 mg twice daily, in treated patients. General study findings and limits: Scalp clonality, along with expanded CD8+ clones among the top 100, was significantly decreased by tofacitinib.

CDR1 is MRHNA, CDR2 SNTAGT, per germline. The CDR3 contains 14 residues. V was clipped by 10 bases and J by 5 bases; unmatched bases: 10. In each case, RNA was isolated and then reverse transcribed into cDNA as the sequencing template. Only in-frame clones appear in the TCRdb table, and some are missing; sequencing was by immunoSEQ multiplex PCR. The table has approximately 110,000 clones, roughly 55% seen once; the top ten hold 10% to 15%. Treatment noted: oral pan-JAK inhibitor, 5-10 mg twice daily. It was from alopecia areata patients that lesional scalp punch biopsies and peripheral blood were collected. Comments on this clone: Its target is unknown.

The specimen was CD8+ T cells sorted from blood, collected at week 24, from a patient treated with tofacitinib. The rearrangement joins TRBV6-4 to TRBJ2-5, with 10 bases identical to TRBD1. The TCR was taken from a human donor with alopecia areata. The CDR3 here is CATTGTGEVETQYF. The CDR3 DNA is TGTGCCACAACGGGGACAGGGGAGGTGGAGACCCAGTACTTC.